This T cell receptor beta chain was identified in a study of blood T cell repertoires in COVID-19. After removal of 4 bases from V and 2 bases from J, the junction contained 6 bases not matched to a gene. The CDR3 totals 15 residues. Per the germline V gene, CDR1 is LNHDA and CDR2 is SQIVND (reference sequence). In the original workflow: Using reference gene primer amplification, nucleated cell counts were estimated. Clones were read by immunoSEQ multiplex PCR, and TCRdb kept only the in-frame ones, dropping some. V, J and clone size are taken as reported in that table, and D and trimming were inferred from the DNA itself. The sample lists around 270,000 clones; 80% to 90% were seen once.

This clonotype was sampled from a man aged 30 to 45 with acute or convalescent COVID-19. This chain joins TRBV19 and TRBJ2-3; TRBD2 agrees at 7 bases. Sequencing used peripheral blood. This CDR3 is CASSKFAGDTDTQYF. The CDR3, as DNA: TGTGCCAGTAGTAAGTTTGCGGGAGACACAGATACGCAGTATTTT.